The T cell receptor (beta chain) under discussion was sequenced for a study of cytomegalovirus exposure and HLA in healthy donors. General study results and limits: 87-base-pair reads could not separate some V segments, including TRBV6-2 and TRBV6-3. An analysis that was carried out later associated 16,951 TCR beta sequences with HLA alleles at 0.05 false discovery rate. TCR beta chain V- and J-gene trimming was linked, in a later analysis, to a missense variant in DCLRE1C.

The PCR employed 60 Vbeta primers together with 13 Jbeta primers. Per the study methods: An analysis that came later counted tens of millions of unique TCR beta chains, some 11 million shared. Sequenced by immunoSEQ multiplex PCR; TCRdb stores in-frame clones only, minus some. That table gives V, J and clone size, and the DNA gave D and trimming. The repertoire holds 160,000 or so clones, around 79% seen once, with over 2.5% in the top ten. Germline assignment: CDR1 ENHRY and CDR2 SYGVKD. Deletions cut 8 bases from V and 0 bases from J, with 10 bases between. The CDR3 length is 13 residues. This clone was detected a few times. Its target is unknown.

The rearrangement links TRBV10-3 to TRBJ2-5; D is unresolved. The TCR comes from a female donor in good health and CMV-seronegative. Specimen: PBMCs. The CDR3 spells CAISTPNQETQYF. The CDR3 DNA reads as TGTGCCATCTCGACACCTAACCAAGAGACCCAGTACTTC.